Below are 9 T cell receptor beta chains sequenced from a single sample in a study of T cells in Graves' hyperthyroidism and ophthalmopathy. What was amplified from RNA transcripts were TCR beta CDR3 regions. A set of HTBI primers served as the primers for a first-round RT-PCR of the TCR CDR3. TCRdb reprocessed the multiplex PCR reads via MiXCR and lists one record per CDR3 protein. The repertoire holds about 690,000 distinct CDR3 sequences, with roughly 17% as singletons. The sample taken for sequencing was blood. Source of these receptors: a middle-aged man with Graves' hyperthyroidism.

The genes are TRBV19 and TRBJ1-1, with unresolved D. Deletions cut 5 bases from V and 5 bases from J, with 12 bases between. This CDR3 spans 13 amino acids. CDR1 is LNHDA, CDR2 SQIVND, per germline (reference sequence). The CDR3 coding sequence is TGTGCCAGTAGTCGGCCAGGCCGAACTGAAGCTTTCTTT. Translating it yields CASSRPGRTEAFF. The full variable domain, completed using reference TRBV19 and TRBJ1-1, is DGGITQSPKYLFRKEGQNVTLSCEQNLNHDAMYWYRQDPGQGLRLIYYSQIVNDFQKGDIAEGYSVSREKKESFPLTVTSAQKNPTAFYLCASSRPGRTEAFFGQGTRLTVV.

This rearrangement joins TRBV5-5 to TRBJ1-5; D not resolved. The germline CDR1 and CDR2 sequences are SGHKS and YYEKEE (reference sequence). The V end was cut by 3 bases, the J end by 0 bases, with 7 bases between. CDR3 length: 14 amino acids. For the CDR3, the DNA is TGTGCCAGCAGCTCCGAGTATAGCAATCAGCCCCAGCATTTT. It encodes CASSSEYSNQPQHF.

This rearrangement joins TRBV7-2 to TRBJ1-6; D is ambiguous. CDR3 size: 13 residues. V was pared by 1 base and J by 10 bases, with 8 bases between. Germline CDR1 reads SGHTA; CDR2 reads FQGNSA. This chain's CDR3 is CASSLGTSSPLHF. In DNA, the CDR3 is TGTGCCAGCAGCTTAGGGACTTCGTCACCCCTCCACTTT.

V and J are TRBV2 and TRBJ1-4; TRBD1 might be the D (5 bases). V lost 3 bases to trimming and J lost 10 bases, with 18 bases between them. The CDR3 contains 15 residues. CDR1 is SNHLY and CDR2 is FYNNEI in the germline V gene. The CDR3, as DNA: TGTGCCAGCAGTGAGCAGGGTCAATACCGTAGAAAACTGTTTTTT. As protein: CASSEQGQYRRKLFF.

This clonotype was counted many times. The rearrangement joins TRBV19 to TRBJ2-1; D not resolved. Germline V gene data show CDR1 as LNHDA and CDR2 as SQIVND (reference sequence). Trimming removed 2 bases at V and 2 bases at J, with 16 bases between. The CDR3 has 17 residues. The CDR3 region is CASSIKVSLLPYNEQFF. The CDR3 coding sequence is TGTGCCAGTAGTATAAAGGTTTCCTTACTTCCCTACAATGAGCAGTTCTTC.

The table lists this clonotype with many counts. The chain couples TRBV10-3 to TRBJ2-5, with 9 bases identical to TRBD2. The CDR3 has 16 residues. Losses at the gene ends were 0 bases for V and 1 base for J; bases not matched to a gene: 3. CDR1 ENHRY and CDR2 SYGVKD come from the germline V gene. The CDR3 region is CAISESLAGTQETQYF. DNA of the CDR3: TGTGCCATCAGTGAGTCACTAGCGGGTACCCAAGAGACCCAGTACTTC.

This clonotype occurred once. The chain uses TRBV19 and TRBJ1-5; D is ambiguous. The germline CDR1 and CDR2 sequences are LNHDA and SQIVND (reference sequence). The CDR3 runs to 17 residues. Deletions cut 0 bases from V and 0 bases from J, with 12 bases between. For the CDR3, the DNA is TGTGCCAGTAGTATAGATCGTGGCAGCAATAGCAATCAGCCCCAGCATTTT. Its protein product is CASSIDRGSNSNQPQHF.

This clonotype was seen a handful of times. This rearrangement joins TRBV7-9 to TRBJ2-7; 7 bases align to TRBD1. The ends lost 5 bases at V and 2 bases at J; junction bases unmatched: 6. The germline V gene encodes CDR1 SEHNR and CDR2 FQNEAQ (reference sequence). The CDR3 extends over 14 amino acids. The CDR3 nucleotides read TGTGCCAGCAGCAGCTGGGACAGCGCCTACGAGCAGTACTTC. This gives the protein CASSSWDSAYEQYF.

About this clonotype: This may be a read error, as it is one base from a much larger clone. The V and J genes are TRBV10-2 and TRBJ1-1; 8 bases agree with TRBD1. This CDR3 contains 15 residues. Per germline, CDR1 WSHSY and CDR2 SAAADI. V shed 2 bases, J shed 5 bases, and the junction held 7 bases outside the gene matches. The CDR3 reads CASSEIGQGKTEAFF. The CDR3 nucleotides are TGCGCCAGCAGTGAGATCGGACAGGGTAAAACTGAAGCTTTCTTT.